This entry describes one T cell receptor (beta chain). Its antigen is unidentified. The CDR3 totals 14 residues. Germline loops: CDR1 MNHNS, CDR2 SASEGT. Trimming pared 1 base from V and 3 bases from J, leaving 10 bases between. The data originate from a study of T-cell reconstitution after alpha-beta-depleted transplantation in children. General study findings and limits: Several hundred graft clones that had expanded were reportedly the source of alpha-beta T cells about two months after transplant. Elevated TCRbeta diversity at day 60 was traced, in some patients, to surviving recipient T cells and thymic progenitors. Among T cells one year after transplant, newly produced cells accounted for most counts and diversity.

For TCRbeta, the library was prepared with unique molecular identifiers. TCRdb passed the PCR reads through MiXCR, listing each CDR3 protein once. The sample contains over 100,000 distinct CDR3 sequences, approximately 8% of which appear only once. This chain uses TRBV6-1 with TRBJ2-7; maybe TRBD1 (6 bases). The source was PBMCs, collected before TCRalphabeta/CD19-depleted stem cell transplant. The sequence was collected from a boy aged 2 to 10 with acute lymphoblastic leukemia, due to receive a stem cell transplant. The CDR3 spells CASSEDQGGYEQYF. The DNA for the CDR3 is TGTGCCAGCAGTGAAGATCAAGGGGGCTACGAGCAGTACTTC.